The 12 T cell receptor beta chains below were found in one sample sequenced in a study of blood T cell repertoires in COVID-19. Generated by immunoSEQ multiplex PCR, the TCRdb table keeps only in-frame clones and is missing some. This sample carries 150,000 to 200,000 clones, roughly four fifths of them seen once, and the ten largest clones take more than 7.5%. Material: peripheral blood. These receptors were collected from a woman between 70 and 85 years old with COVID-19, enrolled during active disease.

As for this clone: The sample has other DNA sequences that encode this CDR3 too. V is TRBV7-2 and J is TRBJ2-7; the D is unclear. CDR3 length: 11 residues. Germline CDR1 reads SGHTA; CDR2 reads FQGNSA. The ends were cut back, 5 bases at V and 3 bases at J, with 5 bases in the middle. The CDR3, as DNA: TGTGCCAGCAGCCTCCTCTACGAGCAGTACTTC. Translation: CASSLLYEQYF.

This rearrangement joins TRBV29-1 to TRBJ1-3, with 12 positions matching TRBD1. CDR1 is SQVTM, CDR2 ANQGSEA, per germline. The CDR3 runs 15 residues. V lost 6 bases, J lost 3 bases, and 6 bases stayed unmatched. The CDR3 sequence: CSVSGTGGVGNTIYF. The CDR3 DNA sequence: TGCAGCGTATCCGGGACAGGGGGCGTTGGAAACACCATATATTTT.

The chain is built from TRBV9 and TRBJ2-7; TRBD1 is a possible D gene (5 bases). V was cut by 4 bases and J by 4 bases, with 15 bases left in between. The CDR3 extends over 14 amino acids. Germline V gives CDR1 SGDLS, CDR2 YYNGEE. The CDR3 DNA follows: TGTGCCAGCAGCCGGCTCGACAGCATGTACGAGCAGTACTTC. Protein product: CASSRLDSMYEQYF.

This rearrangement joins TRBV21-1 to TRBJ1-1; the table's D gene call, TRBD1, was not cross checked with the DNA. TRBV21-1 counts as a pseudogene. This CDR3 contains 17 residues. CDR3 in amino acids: CASRIPRDRAGDTEAFF. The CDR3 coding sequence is TGTGCCAGCAGGATACCCCGGGACAGGGCAGGCGACACTGAAGCTTTCTTT.

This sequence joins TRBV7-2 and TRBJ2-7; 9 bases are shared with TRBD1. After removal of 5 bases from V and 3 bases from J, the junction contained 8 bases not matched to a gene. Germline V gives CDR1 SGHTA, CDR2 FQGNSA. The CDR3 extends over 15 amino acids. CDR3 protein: CASSQGQGYFYEQYF. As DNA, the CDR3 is TGTGCCAGCAGCCAGGGACAGGGCTATTTCTACGAGCAGTACTTC.

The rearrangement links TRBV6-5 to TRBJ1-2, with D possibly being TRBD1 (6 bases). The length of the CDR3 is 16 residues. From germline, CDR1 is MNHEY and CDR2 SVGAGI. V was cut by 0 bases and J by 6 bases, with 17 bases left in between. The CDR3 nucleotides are TGTGCCAGCAGTTACTCACGGGGCAGGGGAGCTCATGGCTACACCTTC. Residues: CASSYSRGRGAHGYTF.

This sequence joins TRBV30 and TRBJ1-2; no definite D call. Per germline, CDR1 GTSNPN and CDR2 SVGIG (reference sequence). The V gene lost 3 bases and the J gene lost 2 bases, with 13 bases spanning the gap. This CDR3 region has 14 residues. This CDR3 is CAWREGTANYGYTF. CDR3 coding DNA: TGTGCCTGGAGAGAAGGTACAGCCAACTATGGCTACACCTTC.

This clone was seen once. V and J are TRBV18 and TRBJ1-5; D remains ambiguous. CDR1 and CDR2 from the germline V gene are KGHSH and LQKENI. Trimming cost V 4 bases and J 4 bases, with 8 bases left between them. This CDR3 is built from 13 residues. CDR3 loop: CASSRAQNQPQHF. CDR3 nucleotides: TGTGCCAGCTCACGGGCGCAGAATCAGCCCCAGCATTTT.

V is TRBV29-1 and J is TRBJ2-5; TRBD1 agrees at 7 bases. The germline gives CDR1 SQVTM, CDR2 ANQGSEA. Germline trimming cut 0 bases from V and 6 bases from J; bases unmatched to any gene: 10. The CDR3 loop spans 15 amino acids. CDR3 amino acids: CSVEDLFRGRKTQYF. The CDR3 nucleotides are TGCAGCGTTGAAGATCTTTTTAGGGGGCGAAAGACCCAGTACTTC.

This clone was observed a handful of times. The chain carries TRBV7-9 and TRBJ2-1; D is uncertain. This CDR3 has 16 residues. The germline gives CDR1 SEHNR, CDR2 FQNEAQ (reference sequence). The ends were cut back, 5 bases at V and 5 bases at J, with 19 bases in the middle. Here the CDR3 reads CASSPVGVRRNNEQFF. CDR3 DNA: TGTGCCAGCAGCCCCGTAGGAGTCCGAAGAAACAATGAGCAGTTCTTC.

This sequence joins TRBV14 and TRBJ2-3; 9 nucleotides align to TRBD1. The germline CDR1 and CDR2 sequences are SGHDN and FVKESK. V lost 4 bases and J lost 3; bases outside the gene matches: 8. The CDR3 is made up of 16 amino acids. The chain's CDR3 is CASSLRDRVGTDTQYF. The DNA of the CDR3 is TGTGCCAGCAGCCTCCGGGACAGGGTCGGGACAGATACGCAGTATTTT.

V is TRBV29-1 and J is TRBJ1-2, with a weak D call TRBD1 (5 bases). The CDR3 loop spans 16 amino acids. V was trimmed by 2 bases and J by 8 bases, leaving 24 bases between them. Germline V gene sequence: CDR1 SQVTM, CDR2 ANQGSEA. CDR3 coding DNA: TGCAGCGTTGAATCGTTACAGGAGCTTTCTATTTGGGGCTACACCTTC. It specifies CSVESLQELSIWGYTF.